Detailed here is one TCR beta chain. The target antigen is unknown. Method: immunoSEQ multiplex PCR; TCRdb's copy keeps in-frame clones and lacks some. The sample contains over 65,000 clones, roughly 80% of which appear only once. The data belong to a study of OX40 agonist ivuxolimab in advanced cancers. For the study at large: Those enrolled were approximately 83% male, with a mean age of about 66 years and ages from about 20 to 80. Having had anti-PD-1, anti-PD-L1 or anti-CTLA-4 therapy before was allowed, and over 35% had some.

Study results and caveats: Among T cells, CD8+ cells averaged more expanded clones than CD4+ cells.

Sequencing was performed on CD4+ or CD8+ T cells sorted from blood, taken in a trial of the OX40 agonist ivuxolimab. The sequence was obtained from an adult with an advanced solid tumor such as melanoma, head and neck, liver or kidney cancer.

The CDR3 DNA reads as TGTGCCAGCAGCCAAGCCGATAGCGGGGACTCCTACGAGCAGTACTTC. It specifies CASSQADSGDSYEQYF. The chain has TRBV4-2 and TRBJ2-7, with 8 nucleotides matching TRBD2. The CDR3 runs to 16 residues. From germline, CDR1 is LGHNA and CDR2 YNFKEQ. J gave up 0 bases and V 1 base, and 5 bases lay outside the gene matches.